The sequence of this T cell receptor beta chain was determined in a study of blood T cell repertoires in COVID-19. Data came from immunoSEQ multiplex PCR; TCRdb stores just in-frame clones and leaves some out. The sample includes 45,000 or so clones, around 80% of them seen just once. Per the germline V gene, CDR1 is MNHEY and CDR2 is SMNVEV (reference sequence). Trimming took 2 bases from V and 6 from J; bases not matched to a gene: 9. This CDR3 has 16 amino acids. This TCR derives from a human donor in a cohort sampled during active COVID-19. Sequences were obtained from peripheral blood. The V gene is TRBV27, the J gene TRBJ2-2; the match to TRBD2 covers 7 bases. CDR3 in DNA: TGTGCCAGCAGTTTAGGCACTAGCGAGGAAGCCGGGGAGCTGTTTTTT. Protein sequence: CASSLGTSEEAGELFF.